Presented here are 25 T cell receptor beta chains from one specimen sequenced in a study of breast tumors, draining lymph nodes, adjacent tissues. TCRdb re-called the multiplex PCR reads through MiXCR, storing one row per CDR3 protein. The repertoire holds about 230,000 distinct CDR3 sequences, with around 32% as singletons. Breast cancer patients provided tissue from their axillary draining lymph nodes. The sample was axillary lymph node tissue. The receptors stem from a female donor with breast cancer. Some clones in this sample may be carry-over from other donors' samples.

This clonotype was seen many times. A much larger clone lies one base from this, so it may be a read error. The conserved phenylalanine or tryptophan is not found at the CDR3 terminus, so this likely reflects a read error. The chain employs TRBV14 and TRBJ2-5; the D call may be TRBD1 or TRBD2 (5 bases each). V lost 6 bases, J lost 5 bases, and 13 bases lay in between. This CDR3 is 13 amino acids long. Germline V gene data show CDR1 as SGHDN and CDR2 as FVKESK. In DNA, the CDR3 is TGTGCCAGCAGGGGGGTCTACCCGGAGACCCAGTACTCC. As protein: CASRGVYPETQYS.

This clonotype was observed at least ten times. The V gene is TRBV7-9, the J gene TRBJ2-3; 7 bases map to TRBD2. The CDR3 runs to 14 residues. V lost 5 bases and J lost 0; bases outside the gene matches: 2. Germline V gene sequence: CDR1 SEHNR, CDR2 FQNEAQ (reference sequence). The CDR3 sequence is CASSHSGSTDTQYF. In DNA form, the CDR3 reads TGTGCCAGCAGCCATAGCGGGAGCACAGATACGCAGTATTTT.

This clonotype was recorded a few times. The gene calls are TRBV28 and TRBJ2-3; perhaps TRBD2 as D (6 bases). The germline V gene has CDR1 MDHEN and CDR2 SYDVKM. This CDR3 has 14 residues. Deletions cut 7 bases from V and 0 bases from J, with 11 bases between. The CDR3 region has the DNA TGTGCCAGCATAGCAGGGACTAGCACAGATACGCAGTATTTT. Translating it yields CASIAGTSTDTQYF.

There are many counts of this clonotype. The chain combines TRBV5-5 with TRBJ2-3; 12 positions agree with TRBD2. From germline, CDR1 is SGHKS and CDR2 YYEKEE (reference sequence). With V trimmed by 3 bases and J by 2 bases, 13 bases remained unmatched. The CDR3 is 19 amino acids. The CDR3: CASSWETSGSTVHTDTQYF. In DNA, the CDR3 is TGTGCCAGCAGCTGGGAGACTAGCGGGAGCACAGTGCACACAGATACGCAGTATTTT.

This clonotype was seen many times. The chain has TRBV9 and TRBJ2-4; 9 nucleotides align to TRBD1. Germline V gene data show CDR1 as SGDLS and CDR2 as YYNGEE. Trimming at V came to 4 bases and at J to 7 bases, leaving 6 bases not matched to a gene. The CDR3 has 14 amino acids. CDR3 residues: CASSHDRGDNIQYF. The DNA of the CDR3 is TGTGCCAGCAGCCACGACAGGGGGGACAACATTCAGTACTTC.

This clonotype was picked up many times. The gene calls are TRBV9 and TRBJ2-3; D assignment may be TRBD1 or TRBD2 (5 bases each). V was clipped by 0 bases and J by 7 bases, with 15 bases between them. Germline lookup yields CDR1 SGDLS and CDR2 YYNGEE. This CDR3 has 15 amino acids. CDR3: CASSVAPGPGYTQYF. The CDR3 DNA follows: TGTGCCAGCAGCGTAGCCCCGGGGCCCGGATATACGCAGTATTTT.

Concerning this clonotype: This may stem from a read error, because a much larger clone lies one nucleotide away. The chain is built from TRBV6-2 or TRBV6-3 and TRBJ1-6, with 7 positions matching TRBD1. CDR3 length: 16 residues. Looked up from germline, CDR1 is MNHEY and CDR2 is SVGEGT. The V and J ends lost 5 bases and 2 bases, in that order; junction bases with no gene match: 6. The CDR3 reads CASSHGQVAYNSPLHF. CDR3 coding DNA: TGTGCCAGCAGTCACGGACAGGTTGCCTATAATTCACCCCTCCACTTT.

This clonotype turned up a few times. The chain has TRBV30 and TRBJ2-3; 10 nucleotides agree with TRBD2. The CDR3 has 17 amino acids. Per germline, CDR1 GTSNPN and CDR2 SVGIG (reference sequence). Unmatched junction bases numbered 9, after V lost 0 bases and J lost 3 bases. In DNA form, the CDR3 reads TGTGCCTGGAGTGTCGGGGTAAGGACTAGCGGTACAGATACGCAGTATTTT. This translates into CAWSVGVRTSGTDTQYF.

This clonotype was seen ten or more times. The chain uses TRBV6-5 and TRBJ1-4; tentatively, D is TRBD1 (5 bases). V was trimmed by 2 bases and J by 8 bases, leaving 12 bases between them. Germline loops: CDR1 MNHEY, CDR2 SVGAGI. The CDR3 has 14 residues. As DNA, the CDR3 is TGTGCCAGCAGTTACGGCAGGGTTGGGGAAAAACTGTTTTTT. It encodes CASSYGRVGEKLFF.

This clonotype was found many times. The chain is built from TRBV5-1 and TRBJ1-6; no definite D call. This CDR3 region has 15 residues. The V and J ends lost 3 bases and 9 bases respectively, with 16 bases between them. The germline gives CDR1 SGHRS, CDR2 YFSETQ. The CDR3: CASSYSLDGGSPLHF. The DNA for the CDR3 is TGCGCCAGCAGCTATAGCCTGGACGGTGGTTCACCCCTCCACTTT.

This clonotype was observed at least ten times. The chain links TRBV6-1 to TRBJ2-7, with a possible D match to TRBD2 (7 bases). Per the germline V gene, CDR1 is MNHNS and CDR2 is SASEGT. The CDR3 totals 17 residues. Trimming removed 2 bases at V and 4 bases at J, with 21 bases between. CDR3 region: CASSESPVWGGIYEQYF. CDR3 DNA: TGTGCCAGCAGTGAAAGTCCCGTTTGGGGGGGCATTTACGAGCAGTACTTC.

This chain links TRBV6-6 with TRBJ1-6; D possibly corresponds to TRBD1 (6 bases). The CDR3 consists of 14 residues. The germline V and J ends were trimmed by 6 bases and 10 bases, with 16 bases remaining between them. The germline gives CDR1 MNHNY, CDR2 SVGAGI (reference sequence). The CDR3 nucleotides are TGTGCCAGCAGCCAAACAGGGTTGGGGTCACCCCTCCACTTT. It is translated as CASSQTGLGSPLHF.

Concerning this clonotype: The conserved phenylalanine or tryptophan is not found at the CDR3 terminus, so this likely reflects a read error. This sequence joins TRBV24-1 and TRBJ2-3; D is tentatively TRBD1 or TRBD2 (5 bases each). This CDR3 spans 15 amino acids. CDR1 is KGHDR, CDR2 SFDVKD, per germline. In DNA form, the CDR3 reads TGTGCCACCAGTGGCTGGGACGGTAACACAGATACACAGTATTCT. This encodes CATSGWDGNTDTQYS.

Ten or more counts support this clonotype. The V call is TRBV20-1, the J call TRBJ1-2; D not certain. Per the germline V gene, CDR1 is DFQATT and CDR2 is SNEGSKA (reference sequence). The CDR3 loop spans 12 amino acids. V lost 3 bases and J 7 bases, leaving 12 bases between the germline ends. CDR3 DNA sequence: TGCAGTGCTAGGGAATCGGCGTTTGGCTACACCTTC. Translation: CSARESAFGYTF.

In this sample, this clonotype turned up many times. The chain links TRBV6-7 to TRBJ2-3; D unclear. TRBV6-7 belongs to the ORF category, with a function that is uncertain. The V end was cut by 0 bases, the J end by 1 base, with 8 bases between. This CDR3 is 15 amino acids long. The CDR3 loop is CASSYSYSCTDTQYF. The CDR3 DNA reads TGTGCCAGCAGTTACTCGTATTCGTGCACAGATACGCAGTATTTT.

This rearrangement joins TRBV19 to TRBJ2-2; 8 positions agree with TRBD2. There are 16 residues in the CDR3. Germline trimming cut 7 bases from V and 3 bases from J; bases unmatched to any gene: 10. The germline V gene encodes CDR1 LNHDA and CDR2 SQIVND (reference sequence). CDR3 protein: CASIPSGLTYTGELFF. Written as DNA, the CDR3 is TGTGCCAGTATCCCTAGCGGGCTTACTTACACCGGGGAGCTGTTTTTT.

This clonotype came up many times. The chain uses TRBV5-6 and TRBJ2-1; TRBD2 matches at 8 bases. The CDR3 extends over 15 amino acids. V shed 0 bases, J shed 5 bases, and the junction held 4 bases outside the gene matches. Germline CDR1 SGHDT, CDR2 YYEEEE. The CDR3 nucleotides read TGTGCCAGCAGCTTGGCCGGGAGGGGCAACAATGAGCAGTTCTTC. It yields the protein CASSLAGRGNNEQFF.

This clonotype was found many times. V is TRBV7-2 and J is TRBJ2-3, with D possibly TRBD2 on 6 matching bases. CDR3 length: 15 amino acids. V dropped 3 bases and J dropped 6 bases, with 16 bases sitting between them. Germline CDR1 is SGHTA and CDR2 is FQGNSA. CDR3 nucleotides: TGTGCCAGCAGCTTGACTAGTCTCAATTTGGATACGCAGTATTTT. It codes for CASSLTSLNLDTQYF.

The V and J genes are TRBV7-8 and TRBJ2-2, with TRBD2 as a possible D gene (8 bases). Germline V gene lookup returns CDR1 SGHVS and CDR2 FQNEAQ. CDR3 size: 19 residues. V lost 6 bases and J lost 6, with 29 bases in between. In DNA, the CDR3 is TGTGCCAGCAGGGAAAATAGTGGGGGACAGAGCGGGAGTTCCGGGGAGCTGTTTTTT. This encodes CASRENSGGQSGSSGELFF. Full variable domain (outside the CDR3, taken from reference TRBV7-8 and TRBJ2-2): GAGVSQSPRYKVAKRGQDVALRCDPISGHVSLFWYQQALGQGPEFLTYFQNEAQLDKSGLPSDRFFAERPEGSVSTLKIQRTQQEDSAVYLCASRENSGGQSGSSGELFFGEGSRLTVL.

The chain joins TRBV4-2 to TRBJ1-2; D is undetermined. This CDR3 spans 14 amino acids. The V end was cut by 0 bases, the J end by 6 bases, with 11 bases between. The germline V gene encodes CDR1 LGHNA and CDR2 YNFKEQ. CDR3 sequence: CASSQETGSHGYTF. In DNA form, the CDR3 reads TGTGCCAGCAGCCAAGAGACCGGGTCTCATGGCTACACCTTC.

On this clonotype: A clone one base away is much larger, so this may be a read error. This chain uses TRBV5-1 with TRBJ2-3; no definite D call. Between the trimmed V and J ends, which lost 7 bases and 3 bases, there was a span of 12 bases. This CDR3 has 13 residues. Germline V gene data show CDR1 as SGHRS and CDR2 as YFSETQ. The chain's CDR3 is CASGSRVTDTQYF. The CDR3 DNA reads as TGCGCCAGCGGCTCAAGGGTGACAGATACGCAGTATTTT.

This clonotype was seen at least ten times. The CDR3 DNA reads as TGTGCCAGCAGCCCAAAAATAGCGGAGTACTACAATGAGCAGTTCTTC. It encodes CASSPKIAEYYNEQFF. The rearrangement links TRBV7-8 to TRBJ2-1; tentative D call: TRBD2 (6 bases). V lost 5 bases, J lost 3 bases, and 17 bases lay in between. Looked up from germline, CDR1 is SGHVS and CDR2 is FQNEAQ. The CDR3 contains 16 residues.

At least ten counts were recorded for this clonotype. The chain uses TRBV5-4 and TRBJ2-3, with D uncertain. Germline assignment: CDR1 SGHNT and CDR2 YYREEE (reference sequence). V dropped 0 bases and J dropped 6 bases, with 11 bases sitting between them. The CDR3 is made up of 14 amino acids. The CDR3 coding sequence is TGTGCCAGCAGCTTGGACTCGGGTGCCGATACGCAGTATTTT. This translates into CASSLDSGADTQYF.

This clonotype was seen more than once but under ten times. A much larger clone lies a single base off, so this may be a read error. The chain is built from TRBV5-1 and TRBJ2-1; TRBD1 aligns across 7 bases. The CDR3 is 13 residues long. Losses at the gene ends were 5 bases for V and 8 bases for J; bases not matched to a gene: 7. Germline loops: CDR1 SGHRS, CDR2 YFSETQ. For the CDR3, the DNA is TGCGCCAGCAGGGACAGGTTTGGCGATGAGCAGTTCTTC. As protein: CASRDRFGDEQFF.

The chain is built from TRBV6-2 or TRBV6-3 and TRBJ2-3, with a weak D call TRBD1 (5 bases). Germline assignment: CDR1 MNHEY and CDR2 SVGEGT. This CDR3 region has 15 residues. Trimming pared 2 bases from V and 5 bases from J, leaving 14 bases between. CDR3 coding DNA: TGTGCCAGCAGTTACGGGGCAGGGCCCCAAGATACGCAGTATTTT. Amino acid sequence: CASSYGAGPQDTQYF.